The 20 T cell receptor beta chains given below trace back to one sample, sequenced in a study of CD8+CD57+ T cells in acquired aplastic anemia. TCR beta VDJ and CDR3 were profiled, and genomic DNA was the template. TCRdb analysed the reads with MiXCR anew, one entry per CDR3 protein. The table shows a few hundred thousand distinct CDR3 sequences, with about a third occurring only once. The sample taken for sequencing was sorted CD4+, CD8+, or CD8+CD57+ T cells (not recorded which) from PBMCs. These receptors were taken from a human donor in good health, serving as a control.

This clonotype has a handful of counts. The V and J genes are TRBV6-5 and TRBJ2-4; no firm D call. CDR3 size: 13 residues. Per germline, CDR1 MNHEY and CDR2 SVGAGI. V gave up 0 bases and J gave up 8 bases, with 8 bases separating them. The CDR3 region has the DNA TGTGCCAGCAGTTACTCTCGCATGGACATTCAGTACTTC. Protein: CASSYSRMDIQYF.

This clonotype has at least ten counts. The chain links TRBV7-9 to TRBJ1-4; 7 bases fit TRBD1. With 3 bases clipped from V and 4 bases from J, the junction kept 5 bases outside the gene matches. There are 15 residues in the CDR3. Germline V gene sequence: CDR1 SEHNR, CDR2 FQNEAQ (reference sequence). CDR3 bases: TGTGCCAGCAGCTTTGGGGACAGCGGTAATGAAAAACTGTTTTTT. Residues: CASSFGDSGNEKLFF.

In nucleotides, the CDR3 is TGTGCCAGTAGTGGGCCGGGACAGAGGGGGTATGGCTACACCTTC. It is translated as CASSGPGQRGYGYTF. V is TRBV19 and J is TRBJ1-2; 7 nucleotides agree with TRBD1. V lost 5 bases to trimming and J lost 5 bases; unmatched junction nucleotides: 11. Germline loops: CDR1 LNHDA, CDR2 SQIVND (reference sequence). The CDR3 spans 15 residues.

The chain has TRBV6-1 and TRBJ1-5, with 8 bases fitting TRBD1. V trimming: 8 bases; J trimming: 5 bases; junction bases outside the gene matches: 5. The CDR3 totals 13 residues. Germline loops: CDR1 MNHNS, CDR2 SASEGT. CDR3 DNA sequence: TGTGCCAGCGGGGGACAGGTCTATCAGCCCCAGCATTTT. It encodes CASGGQVYQPQHF.

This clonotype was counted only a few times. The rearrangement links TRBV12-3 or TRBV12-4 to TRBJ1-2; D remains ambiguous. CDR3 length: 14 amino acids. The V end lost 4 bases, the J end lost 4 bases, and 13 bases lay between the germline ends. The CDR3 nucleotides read TGTGCCAGCAGTTCGTTAACAGAAAGCTATGGCTACACCTTC. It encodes CASSSLTESYGYTF.

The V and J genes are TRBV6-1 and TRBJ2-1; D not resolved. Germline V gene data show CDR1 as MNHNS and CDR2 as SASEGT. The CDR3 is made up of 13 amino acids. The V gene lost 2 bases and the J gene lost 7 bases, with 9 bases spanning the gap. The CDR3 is CASSEFRVNEQFF. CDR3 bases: TGTGCCAGCAGTGAATTTAGGGTAAATGAGCAGTTCTTC.

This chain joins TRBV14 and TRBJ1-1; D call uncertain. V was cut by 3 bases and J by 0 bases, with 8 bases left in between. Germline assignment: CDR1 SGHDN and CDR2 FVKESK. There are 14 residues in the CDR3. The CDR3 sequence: CASSHRIMNTEAFF. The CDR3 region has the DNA TGTGCCAGCAGCCACCGAATCATGAACACTGAAGCTTTCTTT.

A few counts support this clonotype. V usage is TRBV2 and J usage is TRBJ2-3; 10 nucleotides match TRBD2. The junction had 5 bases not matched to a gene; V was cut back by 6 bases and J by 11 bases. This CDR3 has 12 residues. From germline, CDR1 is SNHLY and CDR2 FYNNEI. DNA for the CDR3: TGTGCCAGCAGGGGGATAGCGGGGGGGCAGTATTTT. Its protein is CASRGIAGGQYF.

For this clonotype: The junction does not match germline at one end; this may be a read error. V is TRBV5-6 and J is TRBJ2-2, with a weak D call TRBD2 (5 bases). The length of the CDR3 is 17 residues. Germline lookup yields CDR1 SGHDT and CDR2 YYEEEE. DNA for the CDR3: TGTGCCAGCAGCTTGGAGGGTGACACACCTGGCATCGGGGAGCTGCTTTTT. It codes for CASSLEGDTPGIGELLF.

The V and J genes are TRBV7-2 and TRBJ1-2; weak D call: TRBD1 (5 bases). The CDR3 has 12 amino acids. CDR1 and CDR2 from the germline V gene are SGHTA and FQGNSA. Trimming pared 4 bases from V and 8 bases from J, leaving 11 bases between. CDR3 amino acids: CASSSGSQGYTF. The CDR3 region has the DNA TGTGCCAGCAGCTCAGGGAGTCAAGGCTACACCTTC. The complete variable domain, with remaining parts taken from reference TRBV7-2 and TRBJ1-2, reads GAGVSQSPSNKVTEKGKDVELRCDPISGHTALYWYRQSLGQGLEFLIYFQGNSAPDKSGLPSDRFSAERTGGSVSTLTIQRTQQEDSAVYLCASSSGSQGYTFGSGTRLTVV.

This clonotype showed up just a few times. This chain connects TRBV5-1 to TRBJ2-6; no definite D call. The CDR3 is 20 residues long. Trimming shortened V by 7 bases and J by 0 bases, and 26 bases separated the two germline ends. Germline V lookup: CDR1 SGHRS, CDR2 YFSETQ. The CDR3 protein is CASPSFIPNFSSSGANVLTF. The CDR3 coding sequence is TGCGCCAGCCCAAGCTTCATCCCCAACTTTTCCTCCTCTGGGGCCAACGTCCTGACTTTC. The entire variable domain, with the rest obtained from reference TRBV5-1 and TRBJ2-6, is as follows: KAGVTQTPRYLIKTRGQQVTLSCSPISGHRSVSWYQQTPGQGLQFLFEYFSETQRNKGNFPGRFSGRQFSNSRSEMNVSTLELGDSALYLCASPSFIPNFSSSGANVLTFGAGSRLTVL.

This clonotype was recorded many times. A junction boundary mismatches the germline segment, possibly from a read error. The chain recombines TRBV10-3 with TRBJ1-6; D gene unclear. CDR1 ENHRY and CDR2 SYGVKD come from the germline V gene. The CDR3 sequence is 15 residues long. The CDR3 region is CASSEIGFQNSPLHF. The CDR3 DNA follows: TGTGCCAGCAGTGAGATAGGGTTCCAGAATTCACCCCTCCACTTT.

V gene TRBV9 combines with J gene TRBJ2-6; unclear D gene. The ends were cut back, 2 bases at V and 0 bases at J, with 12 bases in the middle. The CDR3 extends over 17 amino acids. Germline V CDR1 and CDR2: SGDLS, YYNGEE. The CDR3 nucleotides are TGTGCCAGCAGCGTGGGCAACTTCCGCTCTGGGGCCAACGTCCTGACTTTC. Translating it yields CASSVGNFRSGANVLTF.

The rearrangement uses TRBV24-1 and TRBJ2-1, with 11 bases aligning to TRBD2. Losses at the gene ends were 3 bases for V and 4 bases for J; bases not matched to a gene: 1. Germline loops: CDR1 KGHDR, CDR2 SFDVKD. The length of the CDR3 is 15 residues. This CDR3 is CATSDTSGSYNEQFF. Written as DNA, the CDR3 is TGTGCCACCAGTGATACTAGCGGGAGTTACAATGAGCAGTTCTTC.

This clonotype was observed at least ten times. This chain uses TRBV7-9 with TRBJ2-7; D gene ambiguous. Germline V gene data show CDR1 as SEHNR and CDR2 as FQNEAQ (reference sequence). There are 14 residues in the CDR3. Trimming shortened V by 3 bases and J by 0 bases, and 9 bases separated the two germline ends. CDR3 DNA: TGTGCCAGCAGCTTTTTAGGAGACTCCTACGAGCAGTACTTC. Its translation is CASSFLGDSYEQYF.

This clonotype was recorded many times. CDR3 bases: TGTGCCAGCAGCCGAAGCGGGGCCAGCTCCTACGAGCAGTACTTC. Residues: CASSRSGASSYEQYF. The genes are TRBV12-3 or TRBV12-4 and TRBJ2-7; 7 bases line up with TRBD2. The length of the CDR3 is 15 residues. J gave up 0 bases and V 6 bases, and 8 bases lay outside the gene matches.

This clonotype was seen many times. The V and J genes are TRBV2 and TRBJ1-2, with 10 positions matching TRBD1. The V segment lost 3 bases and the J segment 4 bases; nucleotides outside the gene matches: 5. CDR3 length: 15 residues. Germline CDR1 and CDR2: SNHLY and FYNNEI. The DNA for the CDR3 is TGTGCCAGCAGTGACGACAGGGGGCTCGGCTATGGCTACACCTTC. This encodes CASSDDRGLGYGYTF.

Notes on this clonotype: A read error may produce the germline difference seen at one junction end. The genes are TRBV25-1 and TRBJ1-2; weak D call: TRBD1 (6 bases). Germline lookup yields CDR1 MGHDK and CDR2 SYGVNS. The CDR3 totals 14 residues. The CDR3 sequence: CASSYSRGGYGCTF. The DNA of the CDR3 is TGTGCCAGCAGTTACTCTAGGGGGGGCTATGGCTGCACCTTC.

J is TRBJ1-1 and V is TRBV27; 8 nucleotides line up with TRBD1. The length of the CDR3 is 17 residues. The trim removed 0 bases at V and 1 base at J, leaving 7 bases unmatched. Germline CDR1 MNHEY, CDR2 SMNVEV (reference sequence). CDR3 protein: CASSLSGQGLWNTEAFF. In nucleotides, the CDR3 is TGTGCCAGCAGTTTATCCGGACAGGGACTTTGGAACACTGAAGCTTTCTTT.

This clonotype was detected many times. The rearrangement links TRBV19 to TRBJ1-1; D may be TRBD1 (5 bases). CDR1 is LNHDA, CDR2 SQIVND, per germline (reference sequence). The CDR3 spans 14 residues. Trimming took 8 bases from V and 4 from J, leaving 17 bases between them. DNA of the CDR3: TGTGCCAGTCATGGGGGGGTGTTGGGCACTGAAGCTTTCTTT. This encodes CASHGGVLGTEAFF.